These 7 T cell receptor delta chains came from one sample sequenced in a study of γδ T cells in repeated Plasmodium falciparum infection. Flow sorting of PBMC yielded separate Vgamma9/Vdelta2+ and Vdelta2-negative gammadelta T cell populations for bulk repertoire analysis. TCRdb re-called clones from the multiplex PCR reads using CATT. The sample lists 90,000 or so delta-chain clones, approximately 1% seen once, with 9% to 10% in the top ten. Input material: gamma-delta T cells from blood. Receptors were obtained from a pool of human donors (malaria-infected and uninfected, not separated).

For the J gene the call is TRDJ2; the V gene lacks a call. The CDR3 loop spans 17 amino acids. The CDR3 spells CACEKGGKKVGSAQLFF. CDR3 DNA: TGTGCCTGTGAAAAGGGGGGGAAAAAAGTGGGGTCAGCACAACTCTTCTTT.

A word on this clone: TCRdb's protein, taken from a much larger clone, differs from this DNA's translation at residue 10, likely owing to a read error; the protein displayed comes from the DNA. This chain connects TRDV2 to TRDJ1, with TRDD3 matching 10 bases. In the absence of a J gene in TCRdb, the DNA was matched to germline to assign it here. This CDR3 contains 18 residues. The ends lost 3 bases at V and 2 bases at J; junction bases unmatched: 14. CDR1 and CDR2 (germline): GEAIGNYY, EKD. For the CDR3, the DNA is TGTGCCTGTGACGCCCGTACTGGGGGATCCGCGGATACCGATAAACTCATCTTT. This codes for CACDARTGGSADTDKLIF.

Notes on this clone: The translation of this DNA and the TCRdb protein of a much larger clone differ at residue 12, probably owing to a read error; the protein shown here is translated from the DNA. The chain has TRDV1 and TRDJ1, with D maybe TRDD3 (6 bases). The CDR3 length is 20 residues. Germline CDR1 reads TSWWSYY; CDR2 reads QGS. V shed 1 base and J shed 5 bases, with 29 bases lying between them. Here the CDR3 reads CALGERETQYWEITEDKLIF. The CDR3 region has the DNA TGTGCTCTTGGGGAACGTGAGACGCAGTACTGGGAGATAACTGAAGATAAACTCATCTTT.

The table lists this clone with a few counts. The protein in TCRdb stems from a much larger clone and differs at residue 4 from this DNA's translation, likely a read error; here the protein is translated from the DNA. The chain links TRDV1 to TRDJ1, with D possibly TRDD1 on 6 matching bases. Here the J gene came from matching the DNA to germline, since TCRdb omits it. The germline V gene has CDR1 TSWWSYY and CDR2 QGS. The CDR3 spans 16 residues. CDR3 region: CALEEICPPNTDKLIF. CDR3 in DNA: TGTGCTCTTGAGGAAATATGCCCGCCAAACACCGATAAACTCATCTTT.

This clone was seen many times. Given a far larger clone just one base away, this is likely a sequencing read error. Other DNA sequences in this sample translate to the same CDR3. The rearrangement links TRDV2 to TRDJ1, with 11 nucleotides matching TRDD3. The J gene was not available in TCRdb and was assigned here by matching the DNA to germline segments. J was trimmed by 1 base and V by 0 bases; bases with no gene match: 18. The CDR3 loop spans 21 amino acids. Germline CDR1 is GEAIGNYY and CDR2 is EKD. CDR3 protein: CACDTVLLGDKRGRSTDKLIF. The CDR3 DNA reads as TGTGCCTGTGACACCGTTCTACTGGGGGATAAAAGGGGCCGGAGCACCGATAAACTCATCTTT.

Turning to this clone: The TCRdb record carries a much larger clone's protein, which differs from this DNA's translation at residue 5; a read error is the likely cause, and the protein listed here is the DNA translation. This CDR3 is CALGGSHRSGYVYTDKLIF. CDR3 DNA sequence: TGTGCTCTTGGGGGCTCCCATCGAAGTGGATACGTATACACCGATAAACTCATCTTT. This chain links TRDV1 with TRDJ1, with 7 bases aligning to TRDD3. TCRdb lists no J gene, so it was determined here by aligning the DNA to germline. CDR1 is TSWWSYY and CDR2 is QGS in the germline V gene. Losses at the gene ends were 4 bases for V and 0 bases for J; bases not matched to a gene: 17. The CDR3 runs 19 residues.

This clone was seen a handful of times. The protein in TCRdb stems from a much larger clone and differs at residue 6 from this DNA's translation, likely a read error; here the protein is translated from the DNA. The V gene is TRDV2, the J gene TRDJ1; TRDD3 matches at 7 bases. Germline CDR1 is GEAIGNYY and CDR2 is EKD. CDR3 size: 18 residues. The CDR3 coding sequence is TGTGCTGTCCGGCGGCCTGGGGGTCCCCTTTTAAACACCGATAAACTCATCTTT. Its protein is CAVRRPGGPLLNTDKLIF.